The 26 T cell receptor beta chains below all came from one sample that was sequenced in a study of regulatory T cells in long-lasting Graves disease. The TCR beta library used iRepertoire HTBI primers with Arm-PCR amplification of CDR3. MiXCR was run by TCRdb on the multiplex PCR reads, yielding one entry per CDR3 protein. Among 440,000 or so distinct CDR3 sequences listed, 15% were seen once. Specified time point: newly diagnosed GD, antithyroid drugs for less than 3 months. Making the TCR library involved RNA that had been extracted from PBMCs. The sample also formed part of further work on T cells in Graves' hyperthyroidism and ophthalmopathy.

The source was peripheral blood mononuclear cells (PBMCs), collected at new diagnosis, from a patient treated with antithyroid drugs. These receptors all stem from a woman aged 25 to 39 with Graves disease.

This clonotype was counted many times. The chain carries TRBV20-1 and TRBJ2-5; 10 bases are a match to TRBD2. This CDR3 has 14 residues. Trimming at V came to 7 bases and at J to 1 base, leaving 6 bases not matched to a gene. CDR1 DFQATT and CDR2 SNEGSKA come from the germline V gene (reference sequence). DNA of the CDR3: TGCAGTGGGCTCCGGACTAGCGGCCAAGAGACCCAGTACTTC. Residues: CSGLRTSGQETQYF.

This clonotype came up a few times. Just one base apart from a much larger clone, this may be a read error. The genes are TRBV28 and TRBJ1-5; possibly TRBD1 for D (5 bases). V dropped 4 bases and J dropped 2 bases, with 21 bases sitting between them. Germline CDR1 MDHEN, CDR2 SYDVKM. CDR3 size: 18 residues. This chain's CDR3 is CASSSPLTLGAGNQPQHF. The CDR3 DNA sequence: TGTGCCAGCAGTTCACCGTTAACACTCGGGGCGGGCAATCAGCCCCAGCATTTT. Drawing the rest from reference TRBV28 and TRBJ1-5, the complete variable domain is DVKVTQSSRYLVKRTGEKVFLECVQDMDHENMFWYRQDPGLGLRLIYFSYDVKMKEKGDIPEGYSVSREKKERFSLILESASTNQTSMYLCASSSPLTLGAGNQPQHFGDGTRLSIL.

The chain employs TRBV20-1 and TRBJ1-5, with D possibly TRBD1 on 5 matching bases. Trimming cost V 4 bases and J 4 bases, with 17 bases left between them. CDR3 length equals 15 residues. CDR1 is DFQATT and CDR2 is SNEGSKA in the germline V gene (reference sequence). This CDR3 is CSAISLRGVNQPQHF. In DNA form, the CDR3 reads TGCAGTGCTATCTCCTTACGAGGGGTTAATCAGCCCCAGCATTTT.

This clonotype has at least ten counts. The rearrangement links TRBV7-2 to TRBJ1-1; D is uncertain. The CDR3 extends over 13 amino acids. With 3 bases removed from V and 1 base from J, the gap between germline ends came to 6 bases. Per germline, CDR1 SGHTA and CDR2 FQGNSA. The CDR3 here is CASSLETNTEAFF. The CDR3 nucleotides read TGTGCCAGCAGCTTGGAGACGAACACTGAAGCTTTCTTT.

The table lists this clonotype with many counts. The chain combines TRBV7-8 with TRBJ1-1, with D uncertain. The CDR3 consists of 13 residues. V was pared by 4 bases and J by 4 bases, with 10 bases between. Germline V lookup: CDR1 SGHVS, CDR2 FQNEAQ. CDR3 nucleotide sequence: TGTGCCAGCAGCTCCTACTATTCCACTGAAGCTTTCTTT. Its protein is CASSSYYSTEAFF.

The V and J genes are TRBV6-2 or TRBV6-3 and TRBJ2-7, with 7 bases identical to TRBD1. The CDR3 consists of 14 residues. From germline, CDR1 is MNHEY and CDR2 SVGEGT. The V gene end was trimmed by 6 bases and the J gene end by 3 bases; junction bases not matched to a gene: 8. The CDR3 spells CASRETGLFYEQYF. The CDR3 DNA reads TGTGCCAGCAGAGAGACAGGGCTGTTCTACGAGCAGTACTTC.

This clonotype was counted at least ten times. CDR3 nucleotide sequence: TGTGCCAGCAGTTACTCTTCTCCCGCGAACACTGAAGCTTTCTTT. It is translated as CASSYSSPANTEAFF. The chain uses TRBV6-5 and TRBJ1-1; no clear D gene. Germline CDR1 reads MNHEY; CDR2 reads SVGAGI. Deletions cut 0 bases from V and 1 base from J, with 9 bases between. The CDR3 is made up of 15 amino acids.

Note on this clonotype: This clone may be a read error of a much larger clone one base away. The V and J genes are TRBV7-2 and TRBJ2-1, with D unclear. The J call is uncertain, as TRBJ2-7 better fits the DNA end. Germline values: CDR1 SGHTA, CDR2 FQGNSA. This CDR3 is built from 14 residues. CDR3 loop: CASSLAPLNNEQYF. CDR3 nucleotide sequence: TGTGCCAGCAGCTTAGCCCCTTTAAACAATGAGCAGTACTTC.

This clonotype was seen more than once but under ten times. V is TRBV30 and J is TRBJ1-5; D perhaps matches TRBD1 (6 bases). The germline CDR1 and CDR2 sequences are GTSNPN and SVGIG (reference sequence). V was cut by 0 bases and J by 4 bases, with 19 bases left in between. The CDR3 covers 17 residues. The CDR3 sequence is CAWSVGTLGGPNQPQHF. The CDR3 DNA follows: TGTGCCTGGAGTGTAGGCACCCTCGGGGGGCCGAATCAGCCCCAGCATTTT.

The chain couples TRBV7-2 to TRBJ2-1; D might be TRBD2 (6 bases). V lost 2 bases, J lost 10 bases, and 18 bases lay in between. The CDR3 has 15 residues. Germline CDR1 is SGHTA and CDR2 is FQGNSA. Written as DNA, the CDR3 is TGTGCCAGCAGCTTATATTCGGCGGGATACTACGAGCAGTTCTTC. Translation: CASSLYSAGYYEQFF. The variable domain in full, with the rest retrieved from reference TRBV7-2 and TRBJ2-1, is GAGVSQSPSNKVTEKGKDVELRCDPISGHTALYWYRQSLGQGLEFLIYFQGNSAPDKSGLPSDRFSAERTGGSVSTLTIQRTQQEDSAVYLCASSLYSAGYYEQFFGPGTRLTVL.

The chain has TRBV3-1 and TRBJ2-7; 7 nucleotides align to TRBD1. The CDR3 is 15 residues long. Germline loops: CDR1 LGHDT, CDR2 YNNKEL (reference sequence). With 1 base clipped from V and 2 bases from J, the junction kept 5 bases outside the gene matches. This CDR3 is CASSQGPGGTYEQYF. The CDR3 bases are TGTGCCAGCAGCCAAGGGCCAGGGGGTACCTACGAGCAGTACTTC.

This clonotype showed up many times. The chain employs TRBV12-3 or TRBV12-4 and TRBJ1-5; a possible D gene is TRBD1 (5 bases). There are 14 residues in the CDR3. V was shortened by 7 bases and J by 2 bases, with 12 bases between the two germline ends. The CDR3 reads CASTRTPGNQPQHF. The CDR3 nucleotides are TGTGCCAGCACCCGGACACCTGGCAATCAGCCCCAGCATTTT.

As for this clonotype: Compared with germline, one end of the junction differs, possibly owing to a read error. This rearrangement joins TRBV6-2 or TRBV6-3 to TRBJ1-6, with 8 bases that match TRBD1. CDR3 size: 17 residues. The germline gives CDR1 MNHEY, CDR2 SVGEGT. CDR3 in DNA: TGTGCCAGCAGTTATTCACCGGACAGGGTCTATTATTCACCCCTCCACTTT. Translation: CASSYSPDRVYYSPLHF.

This sequence joins TRBV30 and TRBJ2-1; D is ambiguous. V gave up 0 bases and J gave up 0 bases, with 18 bases separating them. Germline values: CDR1 GTSNPN, CDR2 SVGIG (reference sequence). The CDR3 is made up of 18 amino acids. CDR3 DNA: TGTGCCTGGAGTGTAGAAGGGTGGCAGAGGCCCTCCTACAATGAGCAGTTCTTC. This codes for CAWSVEGWQRPSYNEQFF. The full variable domain, its missing parts supplied by reference TRBV30 and TRBJ2-1, is SQTIHQWPATLVQPVGSPLSLECTVEGTSNPNLYWYRQAAGRGLQLLFYSVGIGQISSEVPQNLSASRPQDRQFILSSKKLLLSDSGFYLCAWSVEGWQRPSYNEQFFGPGTRLTVL.

This clonotype was counted ten times or more. The V and J genes are TRBV2 and TRBJ2-7; 7 nucleotides line up with TRBD2. V gave up 11 bases and J gave up 2 bases; unmatched junction bases: 9. The CDR3 runs 13 residues. Germline values: CDR1 SNHLY, CDR2 FYNNEI. The DNA of the CDR3 is TGTGCCGGGAGGGGCGGCGAGGCCTACGAGCAGTACTTC. Protein sequence: CAGRGGEAYEQYF.

The sample holds many counts of this clonotype. V and J are TRBV9 and TRBJ2-5; tentative D call: TRBD2 (6 bases). The V gene lost 9 bases and the J gene lost 1 base, with 16 bases spanning the gap. Germline V CDR1 and CDR2: SGDLS, YYNGEE. The CDR3 covers 14 residues. The CDR3 region has the DNA TGTGCCACCTCCCCCTCCGGGGGCCAAGAGACCCAGTACTTC. It yields the protein CATSPSGGQETQYF.

This clonotype was counted at least ten times. The rearrangement links TRBV12-3 or TRBV12-4 to TRBJ2-3; D might be TRBD2 (6 bases). With 5 bases removed from V and 2 bases from J, the gap between germline ends came to 38 bases. The CDR3 is 23 residues long. CDR3 sequence: CASSGVGGNRRGTQEKNTDTQYF. The DNA of the CDR3 is TGTGCCAGCAGTGGGGTGGGGGGAAATCGGAGAGGAACCCAGGAAAAGAACACAGATACGCAGTATTTT.

The gene calls are TRBV24-1 and TRBJ1-3; 7 bases map to TRBD1. The CDR3 is 18 amino acids. V lost 1 base and J lost 3; bases outside the gene matches: 11. Germline CDR1 KGHDR, CDR2 SFDVKD. This CDR3 reads CATSDFPEGAQSGNTIYF. The CDR3 nucleotides are TGTGCCACCAGTGATTTCCCGGAGGGGGCGCAAAGTGGAAACACCATATATTTT.

This clonotype was detected only a few times. This sequence joins TRBV9 and TRBJ1-1; unclear D gene. The V and J ends lost 3 bases and 3 bases respectively, with 9 bases between them. The CDR3 is made up of 13 amino acids. The germline CDR1 and CDR2 sequences are SGDLS and YYNGEE. This CDR3 is CASSAGSDTEAFF. The CDR3 nucleotides read TGTGCCAGCAGCGCGGGGTCTGACACTGAAGCTTTCTTT.

The chain couples TRBV6-5 to TRBJ2-1, with D uncertain. Trimming cost V 3 bases and J 10 bases, with 7 bases left between them. This CDR3 has 11 amino acids. Looked up from germline, CDR1 is MNHEY and CDR2 is SVGAGI. In DNA, the CDR3 is TGTGCCAGCAGTTATATGGGGGAGCAGTTCTTC. It codes for CASSYMGEQFF.

Regarding this clonotype: A much larger clone sits a single nucleotide away, making a read error possible. The CDR3 here is CASRGLASYEQFF. In nucleotides, the CDR3 is TGTGCCAGCAGAGGGCTAGCTTCCTACGAGCAGTTCTTC. The V call is TRBV27, the J call TRBJ2-1; D may be TRBD2 (5 bases). The CDR3 has 13 amino acids. Between the trimmed V and J ends, which lost 6 bases and 10 bases, there was a span of 16 bases. CDR1 MNHEY and CDR2 SMNVEV come from the germline V gene (reference sequence).

This clonotype occurred many times. The genes are TRBV12-3 or TRBV12-4 and TRBJ2-7; either TRBD1 or TRBD2 may fit D (5 bases each). Deletions cut 1 base from V and 9 bases from J, with 19 bases between. The CDR3 loop spans 15 amino acids. The CDR3 is CASSLGQGRRIGQYF. For the CDR3, the DNA is TGTGCCAGCAGTTTAGGTCAGGGACGGAGAATTGGGCAGTACTTC.

This clonotype was detected many times. The genes are TRBV10-3 and TRBJ2-1, with 11 nucleotides matching TRBD1. Germline CDR1 and CDR2: ENHRY and SYGVKD. The V gene end was trimmed by 2 bases and the J gene end by 7 bases; junction bases not matched to a gene: 10. The CDR3 runs to 17 residues. The CDR3 reads CAISERNGQGAKNEQFF. CDR3 DNA sequence: TGTGCCATCAGTGAGAGGAACGGACAGGGGGCGAAGAATGAGCAGTTCTTC.

This chain links TRBV24-1 with TRBJ2-3; D is possibly TRBD1 (6 bases). The CDR3 has 16 amino acids. Trimming took off 4 bases at V and 7 bases at J, with 20 bases between the two ends. Germline CDR1 KGHDR, CDR2 SFDVKD. The DNA of the CDR3 is TGTGCCACCAGTGAGACGACAGGTCCCTACCCTTATACGCAGTATTTT. This translates into CATSETTGPYPYTQYF.

At least ten counts were recorded for this clonotype. The chain uses TRBV2 and TRBJ2-1; TRBD1 matches at 10 bases. The CDR3 contains 14 residues. Germline assignment: CDR1 SNHLY and CDR2 FYNNEI. The trim removed 1 base at V and 9 bases at J, leaving 3 bases unmatched. The chain's CDR3 is CASSEDRTGGEQFF. Written as DNA, the CDR3 is TGTGCCAGCAGTGAAGATAGGACAGGGGGTGAGCAGTTCTTC.

The chain recombines TRBV7-3 with TRBJ1-6; perhaps TRBD1 as D (5 bases). Trimming removed 0 bases from V and 5 bases from J, with 8 bases in between. This CDR3 comprises 15 residues. Germline lookup yields CDR1 SGHTA and CDR2 FQGTGA. CDR3 sequence reads: CASSLTLGDNSPLHF. In DNA form, the CDR3 reads TGTGCCAGCAGCTTAACGTTAGGGGATAATTCACCCCTCCACTTT. The whole variable domain, filled in from reference TRBV7-3 and TRBJ1-6, reads GAGVSQTPSNKVTEKGKYVELRCDPISGHTALYWYRQSLGQGPEFLIYFQGTGAADDSGLPNDRFFAVRPEGSVSTLKIQRTERGDSAVYLCASSLTLGDNSPLHFGNGTRLTVT.